One and the same sample provided the 19 T cell receptor beta chains below, sequenced in a study of monozygotic twins with inflammatory bowel disease. Using the 5' RACE reads, TCRdb records one entry per CDR3 protein without DNA. The sample table sets out about 160,000 distinct CDR3 sequences. Sequencing used blood. Receptors originate from a human donor with ulcerative colitis or Crohn's disease, or a healthy co-twin of an affected twin (not recorded which).

This CDR3 is CASRIPGLGDTEAFF. The V gene is TRBV6-2 or TRBV6-3, the J gene TRBJ1-1. This CDR3 has 15 amino acids. Germline loops: CDR1 MNHEY, CDR2 SVGEGT.

The chain uses TRBV5-6 and TRBJ1-6. Looked up from germline, CDR1 is SGHDT and CDR2 is YYEEEE. This CDR3 region has 16 residues. CDR3: CASTPGGGSYNSPLHF.

The chain joins TRBV20-1 to TRBJ2-7; TCRdb's D gene call, TRBD1, goes unchecked for lack of DNA. Germline loops: CDR1 DFQATT, CDR2 SNEGSKA (reference sequence). This CDR3 has 11 residues. This chain's CDR3 is CSATRAYEQYF.

This sequence joins TRBV10-3 and TRBJ2-5; TCRdb's D call of TRBD2 is untestable without DNA. There are 17 residues in the CDR3. The germline gives CDR1 ENHRY, CDR2 SYGVKD. CDR3 residues: CAISDMGLAGGQETQYF.

This chain joins TRBV20-1 and TRBJ2-2; there is no DNA to check the TCRdb D call of TRBD2. This CDR3 has 18 amino acids. The germline V gene has CDR1 DFQATT and CDR2 SNEGSKA (reference sequence). CDR3 amino acids: CSASRLAGGLKDTGELFF.

The chain couples TRBV7-2 to TRBJ1-5; TCRdb indicates TRBD1, and absent DNA this call remains unverified. The CDR3 has 14 residues. Germline V CDR1 and CDR2: SGHTA, FQGNSA. Here the CDR3 reads CASSPDRGGQPQHF.

The chain recombines TRBV10-3 with TRBJ2-7. The CDR3 sequence is 13 residues long. CDR1 and CDR2 (germline): ENHRY, SYGVKD. The CDR3 reads CATSENIPYEQYF.

The gene calls are TRBV29-1 and TRBJ1-2; the TCRdb D gene call, TRBD1, has no DNA to confirm it. Germline V gene lookup returns CDR1 SQVTM and CDR2 ANQGSEA. CDR3 length: 18 residues. The CDR3 protein is CSVAPFLGRQGANYGYTF.

The CDR3 is CASTSPGEGAGDYGYTF. The chain recombines TRBV19 with TRBJ1-2; TCRdb reports TRBD1, a call that lacks DNA to check it against. This CDR3 is built from 17 residues. The germline CDR1 and CDR2 sequences are LNHDA and SQIVND (reference sequence). Full variable domain (outside the CDR3, taken from reference TRBV19 and TRBJ1-2): DGGITQSPKYLFRKEGQNVTLSCEQNLNHDAMYWYRQDPGQGLRLIYYSQIVNDFQKGDIAEGYSVSREKKESFPLTVTSAQKNPTAFYLCASTSPGEGAGDYGYTFGSGTRLTVV.

The V and J genes are TRBV28 and TRBJ2-7; TCRdb's assignment of TRBD1 cannot be checked, as there is no DNA. Looked up from germline, CDR1 is MDHEN and CDR2 is SYDVKM. CDR3 length equals 12 residues. The CDR3 here is CASSFLGTGVHF.

V gene TRBV7-8 combines with J gene TRBJ2-5; TCRdb's D call of TRBD1 is untestable without DNA. This CDR3 is built from 14 residues. The germline gives CDR1 SGHVS, CDR2 FQNEAQ. CDR3 in amino acids: CASSSDWGQETQYF.

The genes are TRBV20-1 and TRBJ2-7; the D call from TCRdb, TRBD2, cannot be confirmed without DNA. This CDR3 contains 15 residues. Germline-derived CDR1 and CDR2 are DFQATT and SNEGSKA (reference sequence). CDR3 amino acids: CSARDAGTADYEQYF.

The rearrangement links TRBV7-9 to TRBJ2-7. CDR3 length: 13 amino acids. The germline CDR1 and CDR2 sequences are SEHNR and FQNEAQ (reference sequence). The CDR3 is CASSLSLLDEQYF.

CDR3 region: CASSPWPTDTQYF. The rearrangement joins TRBV7-9 to TRBJ2-3. From germline, CDR1 is SEHNR and CDR2 FQNEAQ (reference sequence). CDR3 length: 13 amino acids.

The chain couples TRBV7-2 to TRBJ2-1. The V gene's germline CDR1 is SGHTA and CDR2 FQGNSA. This CDR3 spans 13 amino acids. The CDR3 spells CASSLGRDNEQFF.

J is TRBJ2-3 and V is TRBV20-1; absent DNA, TCRdb's TRBD2 call cannot be checked. Germline V gene sequence: CDR1 DFQATT, CDR2 SNEGSKA (reference sequence). CDR3 length equals 16 residues. This CDR3 is CSARDRRLAGTDTQYF.

The chain employs TRBV20-1 and TRBJ2-1; TCRdb picks TRBD2, but there is no DNA to check that call. The CDR3 runs to 15 residues. Per the germline V gene, CDR1 is DFQATT and CDR2 is SNEGSKA (reference sequence). CDR3 residues: CSARDPGLPSNEQFF.

J is TRBJ2-1 and V is TRBV5-1; TCRdb designates TRBD2, a call that cannot be tested without DNA. The V gene's germline CDR1 is SGHRS and CDR2 YFSETQ. This CDR3 comprises 16 residues. The CDR3: CASSPRGTSGTNEQFF.

The V gene is TRBV28, the J gene TRBJ1-5; TCRdb's D gene call, TRBD1, goes unchecked for lack of DNA. This CDR3 is built from 14 residues. The germline V gene encodes CDR1 MDHEN and CDR2 SYDVKM. This chain's CDR3 is CASRIGGERQPQHF.